The text below deals with one T cell receptor beta chain. These data belong to a study of siplizumab effects on memory and regulatory T cells. Profiled with immunoSEQ multiplex PCR; TCRdb holds only in-frame clones, not every one. The repertoire holds 90,000 to 130,000 clones, with more than 90% as singletons. Germline assignment: CDR1 SGHRS and CDR2 YFSETQ. V was clipped by 3 bases and J by 2 bases, with 24 bases between them. The CDR3 length is 18 residues. This clonotype was obtained from a human donor in good health. The sequenced sample was CD4+ T cells sorted from blood. The V call is TRBV5-1, the J call TRBJ2-7, with D possibly being TRBD2 (6 bases). CDR3 protein: CASSSRAGLTLHPYEQYF. The CDR3 DNA reads as TGCGCCAGCAGCTCCAGGGCGGGACTCACACTACATCCCTACGAGCAGTACTTC.